This T cell receptor beta chain was identified in a study of shared clonotypes between healthy human individuals. Study background: Per donor, CD8 memory used one plate, CD8 naive used two, CD4 memory used three and CD4 naive used three.

Findings of the study overall: On the whole, naive subsets had larger estimated richness than memory subsets had. A handful of donors had 5% to 6.5% of their naive CD4 clonotypes in common.

The CDR3 is made up of 16 amino acids. With respect to this clone: As yet, its antigen is unknown.

Cells designated naive CD8 were CD45RO-negative and were positively selected for CCR7, with terminally differentiated effector memory CD45RA+ cells excluded. TCRdb's copy holds only in-frame clones and misses some; the assay was immunoSEQ multiplex PCR. The table has under 850,000 clones, 92% seen once. The sequenced sample was naive CD8+ T cells sorted from blood. This chain joins TRBV21-1 and TRBJ2-2; the DNA was not used to check the table's D call, TRBD1. TRBV21-1 is deemed a pseudogene. This receptor was identified in a man aged 25-45 years in good health. The CDR3 spells CASSKAHRQGVGELFF. The CDR3 DNA follows: TGTGCCAGCAGCAAAGCGCACCGACAGGGGGTCGGGGAGCTGTTTTTT.